The rows below give T cell receptor beta chains drawn from one sample of a study of blood T cell repertoires in COVID-19. Sequencing was performed with immunoSEQ multiplex PCR; in TCRdb, only in-frame clones are kept and a portion is missing. Of roughly 100,000 clones in the sample, 75% to 95% were seen once. The specimen sequenced was peripheral blood. These receptor sequences come from a human donor in a cohort sampled during active COVID-19. CDR3s include the opening cysteine and the closing phenylalanine or tryptophan. Rows may omit the clone size; those that give it use once, few, many or a size class.

TRBJ1-2 TRBV6-6 - CASSYSGGVNYGYTF
TRBJ2-1 TRBV11-2 - CASSRTSGGSYNEQFF
TRBJ1-2 TRBV9 - CASSFIQGADGYTF
TRBJ2-5 TRBV12-1 once CASSFVRRASGIPPVETQYF
TRBJ2-7 TRBV24-1 - CATSDASERIYEQYF
TRBJ1-3 TRBV9 - CASSVDPDFFGNTIYF
TRBJ2-7 TRBV5-4 once CASSTRDNTYEQYF
TRBJ2-7 TRBV19 - CATPVGASGGSGPYEQYF
TRBJ1-2 TRBV7-3 - CASSYQPGQNYGYTF
TRBJ1-2 TRBV11-2 - CASSSGGQVYGYTF
TRBJ2-1 TRBV4-3 - CASSRLAGGKDNEQFF
TRBJ1-6 TRBV9 - CASSGSGTGGSYGALHF
TRBJ2-1 TRBV7-9 - CASSLRGYNEQFF
TRBJ2-7 TRBV6-5 - CASRDSRDYEQYF
TRBJ1-3 TRBV11-2 - CASSARTGRSGNTIYF
TRBJ1-1 TRBV9 - CASSVMGREAEAFF
TRBJ1-3 TRBV5-1 - CASSLASGTGNTIYF
TRBJ2-5 TRBV4-1 - CASSQAATANQETQYF
TRBJ1-5 TRBV19 - CASSIAPTGGSRPQHF
TRBJ2-7 TRBV6-5 - CASSLLTSGYEQYF
TRBJ1-2 TRBV19 few CASSIFGQGGYTF
TRBJ2-4 TRBV30 - CAWSVNIAKNIQYF
TRBJ2-3 TRBV29-1 - CSVSAFVGQGATDTQYF
TRBJ1-1 TRBV5-4 - CASSLWGGTEAFF
TRBJ2-7 TRBV3-1/TRBV3-2 - CASSQVPYGSHYEQYF
TRBJ2-5 TRBV3-1/TRBV3-2 - CASKDRGPQETQYF
TRBJ2-1 TRBV4-1 - CASSQDLFEQFF
TRBJ2-1 TRBV27 - CASSLARVSSYNEQFF
TRBJ1-2 TRBV14 once CASSQEAASAYGYTF
TRBJ2-5 TRBV5-8 - CASSLGWMRQGSVETQYF
TRBJ2-1 TRBV3-1/TRBV3-2 - CASSQDIKGHNEQFF
TRBJ2-1 TRBV23-1 once CASRDLYNEQFF
TRBJ2-5 TRBV7-9 - CASSGIGTSGEETQYF
TRBJ1-5 TRBV6-2/TRBV6-3 - CASSYSGQGGQPQHF
TRBJ1-5 TRBV2 - CASTPGQGNQPQHF
TRBJ2-1 TRBV6-2/TRBV6-3 - CASTPIRLAGNEQFF
TRBJ2-1 TRBV5-5 - CASSLDGGGFYNEQFF
TRBJ2-3 TRBV9 - CASSEDRGTDTQYF
TRBJ2-2 TRBV29-1 - CSHESGNTGELFF
TRBJ1-3 TRBV6-5 once CASSPGVNTIYF
TRBJ2-2 TRBV9 few CASSSRPGTGNTGELFF
TRBJ2-3 TRBV28 - CASRRSGLGFTDTQYF
TRBJ1-3 TRBV27 - CASSPKGLKGNTIYF
TRBJ1-5 TRBV28 - CASSQDREVAQPQHF
TRBJ1-4 TRBV24-1 - CATSDSGEKLFF
TRBJ2-5 TRBV24-1 - CATSAWGRGPEETQYF
TRBJ1-2 TRBV4-1 - CASSNFKGANYGYTF
TRBJ1-3 TRBV13 - CASSQRPGTWGGNTIYF
TRBJ1-5 TRBV7-2 - CASSLVRSRQPQHF
TRBJ2-5 TRBV21-1 - CASSIRRQGGEETQYF
TRBJ2-5 TRBV28 - CASRDRGTETQYF
TRBJ2-1 TRBV9 - CASSVVSGIGSVRNEQFF
TRBJ2-7 TRBV5-6 - CASSLYSLSSYEQYF